Included here is one TCR beta chain sequence, with context. The sample originates from a study of T cell responses to AZD1222 COVID-19 vaccine. Libraries were prepared by immunoSEQ multiplex PCR; TCRdb keeps only in-frame clonotypes and omits some of them. The sample lists 70,000 to 80,000 clones, around 82% seen once, with 47% in the top ten. This CDR3 comprises 11 residues. Per the germline V gene, CDR1 is DFQATT and CDR2 is SNEGSKA (reference sequence). V shed 3 bases and J shed 4 bases, with 6 bases lying between them. The clonotype originates from an adult who received the AZD1222 COVID-19 vaccine. Sequenced here: peripheral blood, sampled 28 days after the second AZD1222 dose. This chain connects TRBV20-1 to TRBJ1-2; no clear D gene. DNA for the CDR3: TGCAGTGCTAGGGTCCTCTATGGCTACACCTTC. Its translation is CSARVLYGYTF.